This TCR beta chain was found in a study of patients and donors after allogeneic stem cell transplantation. This clonotype was seen more than once but under ten times. CDR3 length: 12 residues. V lost 1 base and J lost 6, with 6 bases in between. Per germline, CDR1 LNHNV and CDR2 YYDKDF (reference sequence). One entry per CDR3 protein, called by TCRdb with MiXCR from the RT-PCR reads. This table has tens of thousands of distinct CDR3 sequences, less than 45% appearing once. The sample comprised blood, either unsorted or a sorted T cell fraction (not recorded which). The chain uses TRBV15 and TRBJ1-2, with D unclear. The TCR originated in a human donor who was either an allogeneic HSCT recipient or a stem cell or donor lymphocyte infusion donor (not recorded which). It is not recorded whose cells these are; they may come from a transplant donor. CDR3 residues: CATSRGDHGYTF. CDR3 in DNA: TGTGCCACCAGCAGAGGGGATCATGGCTACACCTTC. The entire variable domain, with the rest obtained from reference TRBV15 and TRBJ1-2, is as follows: DAMVIQNPRYQVTQFGKPVTLSCSQTLNHNVMYWYQQKSSQAPKLLFHYYDKDFNNEADTPDNFQSRRPNTSFCFLDIRSPGLGDTAMYLCATSRGDHGYTFGSGTRLTVV.